The 30 T cell receptor beta chains below come from one sample, sequenced in a study of blood T cells in healthy people across ages. Sample-barcoded 5' priming and a J-beta primer mix drove a second PCR of roughly 7 to 11 cycles. TCRdb processed the 5' RACE reads anew with MiXCR; each CDR3 protein has one entry. The sample carries around 1,800,000 distinct CDR3 sequences, approximately 40% recorded once. Sequences were obtained from blood. These receptors were obtained from a human donor in good health.

A single count supports this clonotype. The V gene is TRBV29-1, the J gene TRBJ1-5; D gene ambiguous. V shed 4 bases and J shed 7 bases, with 11 bases lying between them. This CDR3 region has 12 residues. In germline, CDR1 is SQVTM, CDR2 ANQGSEA. CDR3 residues: CSVGLGSQPQHF. CDR3 bases: TGCAGCGTTGGGTTAGGGTCCCAGCCCCAGCATTTT.

The gene calls are TRBV20-1 and TRBJ1-2, with TRBD1 identical over 8 bases. V lost 0 bases, J lost 1 base, and 10 bases stayed unmatched. The CDR3 is 17 residues long. Germline CDR1 and CDR2: DFQATT and SNEGSKA (reference sequence). The chain's CDR3 is CSARDLTGESLNYGYTF. The DNA for the CDR3 is TGCAGTGCTAGAGACCTGACAGGGGAGAGTCTTAACTATGGCTACACCTTC.

The chain employs TRBV6-2 or TRBV6-3 and TRBJ2-1; 9 positions agree with TRBD2. After removal of 1 base from V and 0 bases from J, the junction contained 4 bases not matched to a gene. The CDR3 length is 17 residues. CDR1 MNHEY and CDR2 SVGEGT come from the germline V gene. The CDR3 nucleotides are TGTGCCAGCAGTTACTTGGGCGGGGGGGACTCCTACAATGAGCAGTTCTTC. This gives the protein CASSYLGGGDSYNEQFF.

DNA for the CDR3: TGTGCCATCAGTGACAGAGGGCAAATGAAGAAGCTGTTTTTT. Translation gives CAISDRGQMKKLFF. The chain combines TRBV10-3 with TRBJ1-4, with D unresolved. The CDR3 sequence is 14 residues long. In germline, CDR1 is ENHRY, CDR2 SYGVKD. The germline V and J ends were trimmed by 3 bases and 14 bases, with 19 bases remaining between them.

This clonotype was picked up many times. CDR3 in amino acids: CSARERGRMNQPQHF. The CDR3 region has the DNA TGCAGTGCTAGAGAAAGGGGACGGATGAATCAGCCCCAGCATTTT. The chain joins TRBV20-1 to TRBJ1-5, with D possibly being TRBD1 (5 bases). The CDR3 runs to 15 residues. The germline gives CDR1 DFQATT, CDR2 SNEGSKA (reference sequence). V gave up 0 bases and J gave up 4 bases, with 13 bases separating them.

The rearrangement joins TRBV5-1 to TRBJ1-3, with TRBD1 matching over 7 bases. Germline V gene data show CDR1 as SGHRS and CDR2 as YFSETQ. Unmatched junction bases numbered 7, after V lost 4 bases and J lost 3 bases. There are 15 residues in the CDR3. CDR3 nucleotides: TGCGCCAGCAGCCCCGGGACAGTCGGTGGAAACACCATATATTTT. Encoded protein: CASSPGTVGGNTIYF.

This chain links TRBV7-2 with TRBJ2-2; D uncertain. The CDR3 totals 16 residues. V shed 5 bases and J shed 1 base, with 14 bases lying between them. Germline values: CDR1 SGHTA, CDR2 FQGNSA. CDR3 sequence: CASSPTRLGNTGELFF. The CDR3 nucleotides read TGTGCCAGCAGCCCAACCCGCCTAGGGAACACCGGGGAGCTGTTTTTT.

The chain carries TRBV29-1 and TRBJ2-2; 8 bases map to TRBD2. With 5 bases clipped from V and 5 bases from J, the junction kept 13 bases outside the gene matches. The germline gives CDR1 SQVTM, CDR2 ANQGSEA. The length of the CDR3 is 16 residues. The DNA for the CDR3 is TGCAGCGTTCGACTGCGGGGGGACTCAGGGACCGGGGAGCTGTTTTTT. Translation: CSVRLRGDSGTGELFF.

This clonotype was seen more than once but under ten times. J is TRBJ2-5 and V is TRBV24-1; a weak D match, TRBD1 (6 bases). Germline V gene data show CDR1 as KGHDR and CDR2 as SFDVKD. Trimming removed 3 bases from V and 5 bases from J, with 12 bases in between. CDR3 length: 14 amino acids. The CDR3 loop reads CATSDIQGRETQYF. The CDR3 region has the DNA TGTGCCACCAGTGATATACAGGGAAGGGAGACCCAGTACTTC.

The rearrangement uses TRBV6-5 and TRBJ2-1; D is ambiguous. The CDR3 sequence is 14 residues long. Trimming took off 2 bases at V and 6 bases at J, with 11 bases between the two ends. The germline gives CDR1 MNHEY, CDR2 SVGAGI. Here the CDR3 DNA reads TGTGCCAGCAGTTACGTGCCCGGTTTCAATGAGCAGTTCTTC. This encodes CASSYVPGFNEQFF.

V and J are TRBV4-3 and TRBJ2-3; D may be TRBD1 or TRBD2 (5 bases each). This CDR3 spans 14 amino acids. V lost 4 bases and J lost 5, with 13 bases in between. Per the germline V gene, CDR1 is LGHNA and CDR2 is YSLEER. CDR3 in DNA: TGCGCCAGCAGCCCAGGGACGGAGGTAGATACGCAGTATTTT. Protein sequence: CASSPGTEVDTQYF.

The sample holds a few counts of this clonotype. This chain links TRBV24-1 with TRBJ1-2; no reliable D call. Trimming took off 6 bases at V and 0 bases at J, with 7 bases between the two ends. The V gene's germline CDR1 is KGHDR and CDR2 SFDVKD. The CDR3 is made up of 13 amino acids. CDR3: CATSSETNYGYTF. For the CDR3, the DNA is TGTGCCACCAGTAGTGAGACTAACTATGGCTACACCTTC.

The chain has TRBV29-1 and TRBJ2-1; 7 nucleotides agree with TRBD1. CDR1 SQVTM and CDR2 ANQGSEA come from the germline V gene. This CDR3 contains 15 residues. V trimming: 2 bases; J trimming: 3 bases; junction bases outside the gene matches: 7. The DNA of the CDR3 is TGCAGCGTTGAACCGGACAGGAATCTCTACAATGAGCAGTTCTTC. Translation: CSVEPDRNLYNEQFF.

Remarks on this clonotype: At one boundary the junction diverges from the germline segment, which might be a read error. The chain combines TRBV7-9 with TRBJ1-4, with D possibly matching TRBD1 (6 bases). Germline CDR1 and CDR2: SEHNR and FQNEAQ (reference sequence). The CDR3 length is 12 residues. For the CDR3, the DNA is TGTGCCAGCAGCCCGGACAGCGAAAAACGGTTTTTT. This encodes CASSPDSEKRFF.

This rearrangement joins TRBV7-3 to TRBJ2-1; D gene uncertain. CDR1 SGHTA and CDR2 FQGTGA come from the germline V gene. CDR3 length: 15 residues. Trimming removed 2 bases from V and 6 bases from J, with 14 bases in between. In DNA form, the CDR3 reads TGTGCCAGCAGCTTAGGTACAGTTTGGGGCAATGAGCAGTTCTTC. Its protein product is CASSLGTVWGNEQFF. The variable domain in full, completed from reference TRBV7-3 and TRBJ2-1, reads GAGVSQTPSNKVTEKGKYVELRCDPISGHTALYWYRQSLGQGPEFLIYFQGTGAADDSGLPNDRFFAVRPEGSVSTLKIQRTERGDSAVYLCASSLGTVWGNEQFFGPGTRLTVL.

This rearrangement joins TRBV6-5 to TRBJ2-2; D may be TRBD1 or TRBD2 (5 bases each). The CDR3 is 16 amino acids. Trimming removed 2 bases at V and 2 bases at J, with 12 bases between. The germline V gene encodes CDR1 MNHEY and CDR2 SVGAGI. CDR3 region: CASSYGLGDNTGELFF. The DNA for the CDR3 is TGTGCCAGCAGTTACGGTCTGGGGGACAACACCGGGGAGCTGTTTTTT.

The V and J genes are TRBV4-2 and TRBJ1-5, with a possible D match to TRBD1 (6 bases). V was pared by 1 base and J by 5 bases, with 12 bases between. Germline V gene lookup returns CDR1 LGHNA and CDR2 YNFKEQ. CDR3 size: 15 residues. CDR3: CASSQAFRGDQPQHF. The CDR3 DNA reads as TGTGCCAGCAGCCAAGCATTCAGGGGAGATCAGCCCCAGCATTTT.

The chain links TRBV28 to TRBJ2-2, with unresolved D. V shed 3 bases and J shed 5 bases, with 7 bases lying between them. Germline V CDR1 and CDR2: MDHEN, SYDVKM. This CDR3 contains 13 residues. The CDR3 DNA reads as TGTGCCAGCAGTTTGATGGATACCGGGGAGCTGTTTTTT. Translation: CASSLMDTGELFF.

This chain connects TRBV5-5 to TRBJ2-1, with a possible D match to TRBD2 (7 bases). This CDR3 contains 15 residues. From germline, CDR1 is SGHKS and CDR2 YYEKEE (reference sequence). The germline V and J ends were trimmed by 4 bases and 7 bases, with 18 bases remaining between them. The CDR3: CASSPFWGGMNEQFF. Written as DNA, the CDR3 is TGTGCCAGCAGCCCCTTTTGGGGGGGCATGAATGAGCAGTTCTTC.

This clonotype has only a few counts. V gene TRBV5-5 combines with J gene TRBJ1-4; 7 bases are shared with TRBD1. The CDR3 length is 14 residues. V lost 5 bases to trimming and J lost 10 bases; unmatched junction nucleotides: 11. Germline CDR1 SGHKS, CDR2 YYEKEE (reference sequence). The CDR3 is CASSLDRDIGKLFF. DNA of the CDR3: TGTGCCAGCAGTTTAGACAGGGATATAGGAAAACTGTTTTTT.

The rearrangement links TRBV2 to TRBJ2-2; D ambiguous. The CDR3 spans 14 residues. Germline CDR1 and CDR2: SNHLY and FYNNEI. Trimming pared 7 bases from V and 0 bases from J, leaving 9 bases between. DNA of the CDR3: TGTGCCAGCACAGGCAACGCGAACACCGGGGAGCTGTTTTTT. The encoded protein is CASTGNANTGELFF.

The chain combines TRBV6-1 with TRBJ1-5; D remains ambiguous. The CDR3 has 14 amino acids. Germline V lookup: CDR1 MNHNS, CDR2 SASEGT. Trimming removed 3 bases from V and 4 bases from J, with 10 bases in between. The CDR3: CASSDGSRNQPQHF. The CDR3 DNA reads as TGTGCCAGCAGTGACGGGAGTCGAAATCAGCCCCAGCATTTT.

The V gene is TRBV6-1, the J gene TRBJ1-1; no definite D call. Germline V gene lookup returns CDR1 MNHNS and CDR2 SASEGT. V dropped 2 bases and J dropped 6 bases, with 10 bases sitting between them. The CDR3 length is 13 residues. DNA for the CDR3: TGTGCCAGCAGTGAACTAAGGACGGCTGAAGCTTTCTTT. This translates into CASSELRTAEAFF.

The chain is built from TRBV7-9 and TRBJ2-4; possibly TRBD2 for D (6 bases). The closer fit of TRBJ2-7 to the DNA end suggests the J call may be wrong. The CDR3 has 15 residues. Germline assignment: CDR1 SEHNR and CDR2 FQNEAQ (reference sequence). CDR3 in amino acids: CASSLTGVGHYEQYF. The CDR3, as DNA: TGTGCCAGCAGCTTAACGGGGGTGGGTCACTACGAGCAGTACTTC.

This clonotype turned up a few times. The chain couples TRBV7-3 to TRBJ2-7; perhaps TRBD2 as D (6 bases). The V gene lost 0 bases and the J gene lost 7 bases, with 13 bases spanning the gap. CDR1 and CDR2 from the germline V gene are SGHTA and FQGTGA. This CDR3 region has 14 residues. The CDR3 DNA follows: TGTGCCAGCAGCTTAACTGGAGGGGTCGCGGAGCAGTACTTC. It codes for CASSLTGGVAEQYF.

The chain is built from TRBV9 and TRBJ2-1; TRBD2 agrees at 7 bases. With 3 bases clipped from V and 4 bases from J, the junction kept 7 bases outside the gene matches. Germline V lookup: CDR1 SGDLS, CDR2 YYNGEE. The CDR3 extends over 15 amino acids. The CDR3 DNA reads as TGTGCCAGCAGCGGAGCTAGCGGATTTTACAATGAGCAGTTCTTC. It translates to CASSGASGFYNEQFF.

This clonotype was counted only a few times. The V gene is TRBV18, the J gene TRBJ2-3, with unresolved D. Germline-derived CDR1 and CDR2 are KGHSH and LQKENI. There are 14 residues in the CDR3. V was clipped by 2 bases and J by 2 bases, with 8 bases between them. CDR3 protein: CASSPSSLTDTQYF. CDR3 in DNA: TGTGCCAGCTCACCATCGAGTCTCACAGATACGCAGTATTTT.

In its sample, this clonotype was seen a few times. This chain uses TRBV7-2 with TRBJ2-3, with 8 bases identical to TRBD2. The germline gives CDR1 SGHTA, CDR2 FQGNSA. The CDR3 is 15 amino acids. V lost 1 base, J lost 6 bases, and 6 bases stayed unmatched. CDR3 residues: CASSLVRGASDTQYF. CDR3 nucleotides: TGTGCCAGCAGCTTAGTGCGGGGGGCTAGTGATACGCAGTATTTT.

This rearrangement joins TRBV15 to TRBJ2-3; D not resolved. The CDR3 extends over 16 amino acids. Trimming pared 2 bases from V and 3 bases from J, leaving 15 bases between. The germline gives CDR1 LNHNV, CDR2 YYDKDF (reference sequence). The CDR3 nucleotides are TGTGCCACCAGCAGAACAACCTTTTCGGTAACAGATACGCAGTATTTT. It is translated as CATSRTTFSVTDTQYF.

This clonotype was seen just once. The chain couples TRBV5-1 to TRBJ1-2; possible D gene TRBD1, 6 bases. Trimming stripped 1 base from V and 0 bases from J, with 13 bases between. CDR1 is SGHRS and CDR2 is YFSETQ in the germline V gene. CDR3 length equals 16 residues. The CDR3 bases are TGCGCCAGCAGCTTGACCCCGGGACAAGCTAACTATGGCTACACCTTC. The encoded protein is CASSLTPGQANYGYTF.